The 32 T cell receptor beta chains below come from one sample, sequenced in a study of shared clonotypes between healthy human individuals. Sequenced by immunoSEQ multiplex PCR; TCRdb stores in-frame clones only, minus some. The sample holds 850,000 to 1,200,000 clones, about 75% seen once. Sequenced material: memory CD4+ T cells sorted from blood. Subset described: CD45RA-negative fraction. The source of these receptors is a young man in good health.

CDR3 in DNA: TGTGCCAGTAGTATAGCGGGACTAGCGGGAGACTCCTACGAGCAGTACTTC. This translates into CASSIAGLAGDSYEQYF. The V gene is TRBV19, the J gene TRBJ2-7; 14 bases fit TRBD2. V was clipped by 1 base and J by 0 bases; unmatched bases: 2. Germline assignment: CDR1 LNHDA and CDR2 SQIVND (reference sequence). CDR3 size: 17 residues.

The chain employs TRBV27 and TRBJ2-2; the match to TRBD2 covers 11 bases. The CDR3 consists of 20 residues. CDR1 is MNHEY, CDR2 SMNVEV, per germline (reference sequence). The trim removed 2 bases at V and 2 bases at J, leaving 13 bases unmatched. The CDR3 here is CASSLAAGGLAVPNTGELFF. CDR3 coding DNA: TGTGCCAGCAGTTTAGCAGCAGGGGGACTAGCGGTACCTAACACCGGGGAGCTGTTTTTT.

The CDR3 sequence is CASKPDRGPYEQYF. The CDR3 DNA reads TGTGCCAGCAAGCCGGACAGGGGGCCCTACGAGCAGTACTTC. The rearrangement links TRBV27 to TRBJ2-7, with TRBD1 matching 11 bases. After removal of 7 bases from V and 2 bases from J, the junction contained 4 bases not matched to a gene. Germline CDR1 MNHEY, CDR2 SMNVEV (reference sequence). The CDR3 is made up of 14 amino acids.

The chain couples TRBV30 to TRBJ2-5, with unresolved D. The tail of the sequence fits TRBJ2-7 better, so the J call may be wrong. The CDR3 sequence is 11 residues long. Germline V gene data show CDR1 as GTSNPN and CDR2 as SVGIG (reference sequence). The CDR3 sequence is CAWSVYYEQYF. CDR3 coding DNA: TGTGCCTGGAGTGTATACTACGAGCAGTACTTC.

With respect to this clone: Other DNA sequences in this sample translate to the same CDR3. This chain connects TRBV4-1 to TRBJ2-7; TRBD2 aligns across 9 bases. This CDR3 region has 15 residues. V was pared by 1 base and J by 1 base, with 2 bases of the junction left unmatched. From germline, CDR1 is MGHRA and CDR2 YSYEKL. This chain's CDR3 is CASSQGLAGSYEQYF. The DNA for the CDR3 is TGCGCCAGCAGCCAAGGGCTAGCGGGATCCTACGAGCAGTACTTC.

This clone was recorded at least ten times. This chain connects TRBV7-6 to TRBJ2-5; 12 bases align to TRBD1. This CDR3 is 17 amino acids long. The V gene end was trimmed by 4 bases and the J gene end by 6 bases; junction bases not matched to a gene: 12. Looked up from germline, CDR1 is SGHVS and CDR2 is FNYEAQ. DNA for the CDR3: TGTGCCAGCAGCTCCTTAGCCGGGACAGGGGGCATTAAGACCCAGTACTTC. This codes for CASSSLAGTGGIKTQYF.

The gene calls are TRBV5-6 and TRBJ2-1; 13 bases map to TRBD2. Unmatched junction bases numbered 3, after V lost 3 bases and J lost 6 bases. In germline, CDR1 is SGHDT, CDR2 YYEEEE. The CDR3 totals 15 residues. The CDR3 nucleotides are TGTGCCAGCAGCTCGGGACTAGCGGGAAGCAATGAGCAGTTCTTC. Its protein is CASSSGLAGSNEQFF.

This clone was seen once. In DNA form, the CDR3 reads TGTGCCAGCAGTTTGACTTCTACCTACAATGAGCAGTTCTTC. Translated: CASSLTSTYNEQFF. The chain combines TRBV6-5 with TRBJ2-1; D gene unclear. V gave up 4 bases and J gave up 2 bases, with 9 bases separating them. There are 14 residues in the CDR3. Per germline, CDR1 MNHEY and CDR2 SVGAGI.

The CDR3 loop is CASSFFDRTDTQYF. The CDR3 coding sequence is TGCGCCAGCAGCTTCTTCGATCGCACAGATACGCAGTATTTT. This chain uses TRBV5-1 with TRBJ2-3; D gene ambiguous. The CDR3 extends over 14 amino acids. Germline V gene lookup returns CDR1 SGHRS and CDR2 YFSETQ. The germline V and J ends were trimmed by 2 bases and 1 base, with 8 bases remaining between them.

This clone occurred once. The V gene is TRBV10-2, the J gene TRBJ2-7; D perhaps matches TRBD2 (7 bases). The CDR3 is 13 amino acids. Germline assignment: CDR1 WSHSY and CDR2 SAAADI. V was cut by 8 bases and J by 4 bases, with 15 bases left in between. Written as DNA, the CDR3 is TGCGCCAGCCTTGGGGGGGCCAAGTACGAGCAGTACTTC. It translates to CASLGGAKYEQYF.

J is TRBJ1-4 and V is TRBV11-2, with a possible D match to TRBD1 (5 bases). Germline V lookup: CDR1 SGHAT, CDR2 FQNNGV. Between the trimmed V and J ends, which lost 4 bases and 0 bases, there was a span of 12 bases. This CDR3 region has 16 residues. The CDR3 DNA sequence: TGTGCCAGCAGCTCCGGACAAGCCGCAACTAATGAAAAACTGTTTTTT. Translated: CASSSGQAATNEKLFF.

This clone has only one observation. The chain carries TRBV5-5 and TRBJ2-7; D possibly corresponds to TRBD2 (6 bases). The CDR3 sequence is 16 residues long. Germline V CDR1 and CDR2: SGHKS, YYEKEE (reference sequence). V lost 0 bases and J lost 1, with 14 bases in between. CDR3 in amino acids: CASSLGAGGNSYEQYF. The CDR3 bases are TGTGCCAGCAGCTTGGGTGCTGGAGGGAATTCCTACGAGCAGTACTTC.

The chain is built from TRBV7-3 and TRBJ2-1; no firm D call. The germline gives CDR1 SGHTA, CDR2 FQGTGA. The CDR3 is 12 amino acids. Trimming took off 0 bases at V and 8 bases at J, with 5 bases between the two ends. The CDR3 loop is CASSLTGYEQFF. CDR3 bases: TGTGCCAGCAGCTTAACCGGGTATGAGCAGTTCTTC.

The genes are TRBV5-1 and TRBJ2-7; D assignment may be TRBD1 or TRBD2 (5 bases each). The CDR3 runs to 16 residues. Between the trimmed V and J ends, which lost 6 bases and 0 bases, there was a span of 19 bases. Germline CDR1 is SGHRS and CDR2 is YFSETQ. The CDR3 sequence: CASTFAGAASSYEQYF. As DNA, the CDR3 is TGCGCCAGCACATTCGCCGGGGCGGCGAGCTCCTACGAGCAGTACTTC.

This clone has a handful of counts. The chain recombines TRBV11-2 with TRBJ1-6; 7 bases match TRBD1. The CDR3 is made up of 15 amino acids. Germline V lookup: CDR1 SGHAT, CDR2 FQNNGV. V trimming: 2 bases; J trimming: 7 bases; junction bases outside the gene matches: 5. Here the CDR3 reads CASSLRQGENSPLHF. CDR3 coding DNA: TGTGCCAGCAGCTTACGACAGGGAGAAAATTCACCCCTCCACTTT.

Of note for this clone: This specimen includes other DNA sequences encoding the same CDR3. The chain has TRBV5-1 and TRBJ1-4; TRBD1 matches 9 bases. The CDR3 is 14 amino acids. The trim removed 3 bases at V and 6 bases at J, leaving 3 bases unmatched. CDR1 SGHRS and CDR2 YFSETQ come from the germline V gene. The DNA for the CDR3 is TGCGCCAGCAGCTCGGGACAGGGAGATGAAAAACTGTTTTTT. Its protein product is CASSSGQGDEKLFF. Variable domain in full (rest from reference TRBV5-1 and TRBJ1-4): KAGVTQTPRYLIKTRGQQVTLSCSPISGHRSVSWYQQTPGQGLQFLFEYFSETQRNKGNFPGRFSGRQFSNSRSEMNVSTLELGDSALYLCASSSGQGDEKLFFGSGTQLSVL.

The V gene is TRBV5-1, the J gene TRBJ2-7; weak D call: TRBD1 (7 bases). This CDR3 is built from 12 residues. In germline, CDR1 is SGHRS, CDR2 YFSETQ. V gave up 4 bases and J gave up 3 bases, with 8 bases separating them. The CDR3 loop is CASSQGGYEQYF. The CDR3 nucleotides are TGCGCCAGCAGCCAGGGGGGCTACGAGCAGTACTTC.

V and J are TRBV5-4 and TRBJ2-7; 7 bases map to TRBD1. The CDR3 is 15 residues long. The ends lost 4 bases at V and 0 bases at J; junction bases unmatched: 7. The germline CDR1 and CDR2 sequences are SGHNT and YYREEE (reference sequence). The CDR3 is CASSEGTVISYEQYF. CDR3 nucleotide sequence: TGTGCCAGCAGCGAAGGGACAGTGATCTCCTACGAGCAGTACTTC.

This chain uses TRBV28 with TRBJ1-5, with D tentatively TRBD1 (6 bases). The V gene's germline CDR1 is MDHEN and CDR2 SYDVKM. Trimming pared 6 bases from V and 1 base from J, leaving 16 bases between. This CDR3 region has 16 residues. The CDR3 protein is CASSDEQGISNQPQHF. The CDR3 DNA sequence: TGTGCCAGCAGCGATGAACAGGGAATAAGCAATCAGCCCCAGCATTTT.

The sample holds one count of this clone. The CDR3 DNA is TGCAGTGGTCGCGTCGCCTATGGCTACACCTTC. Translating gives CSGRVAYGYTF. The chain links TRBV20-1 to TRBJ1-2; no firm D call. V shed 7 bases and J shed 4 bases, with 10 bases lying between them. The CDR3 consists of 11 residues. Germline lookup yields CDR1 DFQATT and CDR2 SNEGSKA (reference sequence).

This clone was counted between two and nine times. The CDR3 DNA is TGTGCCAGCACAGAAGGGAACACCGGGGAGCTGTTTTTT. This codes for CASTEGNTGELFF. V is TRBV7-9 and J is TRBJ2-2; D is unresolved. The CDR3 covers 13 residues. Between the trimmed V and J ends, which lost 7 bases and 1 base, there was a span of 7 bases. Per the germline V gene, CDR1 is SEHNR and CDR2 is FQNEAQ (reference sequence).

This clone was counted a few times. This chain joins TRBV28 and TRBJ1-6; D call uncertain. V lost 2 bases and J 13 bases, leaving 15 bases between the germline ends. CDR1 is MDHEN and CDR2 is SYDVKM in the germline V gene. CDR3 length: 14 amino acids. The CDR3 sequence: CASSLDTNIWPLHF. Written as DNA, the CDR3 is TGTGCCAGCAGTTTAGATACTAATATCTGGCCCCTCCACTTT. Full variable domain (missing parts from reference TRBV28 and TRBJ1-6): DVKVTQSSRYLVKRTGEKVFLECVQDMDHENMFWYRQDPGLGLRLIYFSYDVKMKEKGDIPEGYSVSREKKERFSLILESASTNQTSMYLCASSLDTNIWPLHFGNGTRLTVT.

This clone was seen a handful of times. The V call is TRBV9, the J call TRBJ1-2; D gene ambiguous. The CDR3 has 16 amino acids. The V end lost 0 bases, the J end lost 1 base, and 13 bases lay between the germline ends. Germline V gene lookup returns CDR1 SGDLS and CDR2 YYNGEE. The CDR3 nucleotides are TGTGCCAGCAGCGTAGCAACCCTCACTGATAACTATGGCTACACCTTC. This translates into CASSVATLTDNYGYTF.

The DNA of the CDR3 is TGTGCCAGCAGCTTAGCCGACCCACCCACAGATACGCAGTATTTT. Its protein is CASSLADPPTDTQYF. The chain employs TRBV7-8 and TRBJ2-3; D remains unclear. The germline V and J ends were trimmed by 0 bases and 2 bases, with 9 bases remaining between them. The CDR3 consists of 15 residues. Germline V gene lookup returns CDR1 SGHVS and CDR2 FQNEAQ.

This clone was counted a few times. The V call is TRBV2, the J call TRBJ1-5, with D unresolved. Germline CDR1 and CDR2: SNHLY and FYNNEI. V was trimmed by 4 bases and J by 2 bases, leaving 9 bases between them. The CDR3 covers 14 residues. DNA for the CDR3: TGTGCCAGCAGTGGACGGGCCGGCAATCAGCCCCAGCATTTT. Residues: CASSGRAGNQPQHF.

In its sample, this clone was seen a few times. The gene calls are TRBV11-2 and TRBJ2-7, with 7 bases matching TRBD2. CDR1 SGHAT and CDR2 FQNNGV come from the germline V gene. The CDR3 consists of 15 residues. Unmatched junction bases numbered 7, after V lost 3 bases and J lost 2 bases. The CDR3 loop is CASSFTRTRAYEQYF. For the CDR3, the DNA is TGTGCCAGCAGCTTCACCCGGACTAGAGCCTACGAGCAGTACTTC.

The rearrangement joins TRBV6-1 to TRBJ2-7; no clear D. The V gene's germline CDR1 is MNHNS and CDR2 SASEGT. CDR3 length equals 13 residues. V was pared by 8 bases and J by 1 base, with 12 bases between. In DNA, the CDR3 is TGTGCCAGCCAACCCAGTGCATCCTACGAGCAGTACTTC. Its translation: CASQPSASYEQYF.

The chain uses TRBV28 and TRBJ2-7, with 11 positions matching TRBD1. Germline trimming cut 8 bases from V and 1 base from J; bases unmatched to any gene: 4. CDR3 length: 14 residues. Per the germline V gene, CDR1 is MDHEN and CDR2 is SYDVKM. Written as DNA, the CDR3 is TGTGCCAGCGGACAGGGGGCTATGTCCTACGAGCAGTACTTC. It translates to CASGQGAMSYEQYF.

The rearrangement links TRBV18 to TRBJ2-1; 7 bases are shared with TRBD2. This CDR3 region has 15 residues. With 6 bases clipped from V and 2 bases from J, the junction kept 7 bases outside the gene matches. Germline V gives CDR1 KGHSH, CDR2 LQKENI. Here the CDR3 DNA reads TGTGCCAGCTCTCCAAGCGGGGTCGCCTACAATGAGCAGTTCTTC. Protein sequence: CASSPSGVAYNEQFF.

As for this clone: The sample holds other DNA sequences that translate to the same CDR3. This chain links TRBV28 with TRBJ2-3; D not resolved. CDR3 length: 13 amino acids. Germline V lookup: CDR1 MDHEN, CDR2 SYDVKM. Trimming pared 2 bases from V and 4 bases from J, leaving 7 bases between. In nucleotides, the CDR3 is TGTGCCAGCAGTTTACGAGGTCCAGATACGCAGTATTTT. Encoded protein: CASSLRGPDTQYF.

This chain uses TRBV27 with TRBJ2-7; D is unclear. CDR1 MNHEY and CDR2 SMNVEV come from the germline V gene (reference sequence). Trimming removed 0 bases at V and 3 bases at J, with 6 bases between. This CDR3 has 13 amino acids. The CDR3 coding sequence is TGTGCCAGCAGTTTATCTAAAGTCTACGAGCAGTACTTC. Its protein product is CASSLSKVYEQYF.

The chain combines TRBV15 with TRBJ2-7, with 8 bases aligning to TRBD1. V gave up 0 bases and J gave up 5 bases; unmatched junction bases: 9. Germline CDR1 LNHNV, CDR2 YYDKDF (reference sequence). This CDR3 has 16 residues. The CDR3: CATSREGTGGSDEQYF. DNA for the CDR3: TGTGCCACCAGCAGAGAGGGTACAGGGGGTAGCGACGAGCAGTACTTC. The full variable domain, completed using reference TRBV15 and TRBJ2-7, is DAMVIQNPRYQVTQFGKPVTLSCSQTLNHNVMYWYQQKSSQAPKLLFHYYDKDFNNEADTPDNFQSRRPNTSFCFLDIRSPGLGDTAMYLCATSREGTGGSDEQYFGPGTRLTVT.